The 3 T cell receptor beta chains reported below all come from one sample, sequenced in a study of cytomegalovirus exposure and HLA in healthy donors. PCR employed 60 Vbeta and 13 Jbeta primers. Clones were read by immunoSEQ multiplex PCR, and TCRdb kept only the in-frame ones, dropping some. The data show about 190,000 clones, 80% to 85% seen once. The sample taken for sequencing was PBMCs. The receptors were gathered from a man aged 40-55 years in good health and CMV-seropositive.

CDR3 loop: CAGGTGDTGELFF. The CDR3 nucleotides read TGTGCCGGCGGGACAGGGGACACCGGGGAGCTGTTTTTT. This chain connects TRBV6-5 to TRBJ2-2; the match to TRBD1 covers 10 bases. This CDR3 has 13 residues. Losses at the gene ends were 11 bases for V and 3 bases for J; bases not matched to a gene: 3. CDR1 MNHEY and CDR2 SVGAGI come from the germline V gene.

J is TRBJ2-7 and V is TRBV13; 8 nucleotides match TRBD1. Germline trimming cut 5 bases from V and 7 bases from J; bases unmatched to any gene: 13. Per germline, CDR1 PRHDT and CDR2 FYEKMQ (reference sequence). This CDR3 spans 15 amino acids. CDR3 protein: CASSPTGGTTWEQYF. As DNA, the CDR3 is TGTGCCAGCAGCCCCACAGGGGGAACGACCTGGGAGCAGTACTTC.

The J gene is TRBJ2-4, the V gene TRBV9, with 10 bases fitting TRBD2. This CDR3 is built from 18 residues. V was pared by 3 bases and J by 8 bases, with 17 bases of the junction left unmatched. Looked up from germline, CDR1 is SGDLS and CDR2 is YYNGEE. CDR3 nucleotides: TGTGCCAGCAGCGCAAATCCCCGCCGGAGCGGGGGGGCGGACATTCAGTACTTC. Translation: CASSANPRRSGGADIQYF.